Presented here are 2 T cell receptor beta chains from one specimen sequenced in a study of T cell repertoires in cytomegalovirus infection. TCRdb redid the calling of the reads with MiXCR, one entry per CDR3 protein. In the table there are some 700,000 distinct CDR3 sequences, 30% to 35% of which are singletons. These receptors lack a known antigen. The starting material was cultured PBMCs, obtained from culture after CMV antigen stimulation. The receptors here all came from a human donor in good health (CMV status not recorded). Some clones in this sample may be carry-over from other donors' samples.

This clonotype has more than one count but fewer than ten. The chain combines TRBV11-2 with TRBJ1-2; D is ambiguous. Trimming cost V 1 base and J 7 bases, with 10 bases left between them. Germline V CDR1 and CDR2: SGHAT, FQNNGV. The CDR3 is 13 residues long. The CDR3: CASSLVSGTGYTF. The CDR3 DNA reads TGTGCCAGCAGCTTAGTATCCGGTACTGGCTACACCTTC.

The rearrangement links TRBV20-1 to TRBJ2-5; 10 bases fit TRBD2. Germline V gene sequence: CDR1 DFQATT, CDR2 SNEGSKA (reference sequence). This CDR3 has 16 residues. Trimming removed 5 bases from V and 1 base from J; junction bases left unmatched: 10. The CDR3 here is CSACYSGTSAQETQYF. As DNA, the CDR3 is TGCAGTGCTTGCTATTCCGGGACTAGCGCCCAAGAGACCCAGTACTTC.